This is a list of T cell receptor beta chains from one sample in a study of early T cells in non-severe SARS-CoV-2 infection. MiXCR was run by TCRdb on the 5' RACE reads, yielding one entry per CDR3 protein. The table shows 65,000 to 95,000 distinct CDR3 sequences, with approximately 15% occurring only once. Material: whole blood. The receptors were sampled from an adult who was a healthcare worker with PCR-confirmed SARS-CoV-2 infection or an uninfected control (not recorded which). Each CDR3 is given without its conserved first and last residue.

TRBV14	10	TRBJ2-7	ASSQDIYEQY
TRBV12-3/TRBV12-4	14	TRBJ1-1	ASSSRPQGGDTEAF
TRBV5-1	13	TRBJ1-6	ASSSSGDGNSPLH
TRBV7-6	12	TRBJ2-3	ASSQGPSTDTQY
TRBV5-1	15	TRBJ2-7	ASSLVAGGPRADEQY
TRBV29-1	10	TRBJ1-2	SVSRERDGYT
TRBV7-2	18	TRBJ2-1	ASSFPRRIERLAVYNEQF
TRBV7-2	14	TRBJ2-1	ASTRTGLSSYNEQF
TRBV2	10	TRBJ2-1	ASTPDSPEQF
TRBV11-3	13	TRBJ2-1	ASRADRLGDNEQF
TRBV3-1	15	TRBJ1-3	ASSQDKRQLSGNTIY
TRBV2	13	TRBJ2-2	ASRREGAITGELF
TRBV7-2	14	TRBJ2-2	ASSQRTSGGPGELF
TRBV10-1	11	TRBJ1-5	ASSGDSNQPQH
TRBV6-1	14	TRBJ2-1	ASRSLTGGSYNEQF
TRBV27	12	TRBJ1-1	ASSLSRDTPEAF
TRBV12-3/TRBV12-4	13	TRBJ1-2	ASSVMGTGDNGYT
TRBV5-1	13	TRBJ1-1	ASSPQAGGNTEAF
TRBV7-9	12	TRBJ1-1	ASSLAGTGTEAF
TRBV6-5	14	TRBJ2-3	ASSSGTTFSTDTQY
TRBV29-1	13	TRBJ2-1	SVVGQFKLYNEQF
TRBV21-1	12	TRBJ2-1	ASSSPSGDGEQF
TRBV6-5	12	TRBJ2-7	ASSPGGSGYEQY
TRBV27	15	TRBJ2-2	ASSTTFPAGGNGELF
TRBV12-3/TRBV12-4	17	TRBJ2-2	ASRSSGTSGRNPTGELF
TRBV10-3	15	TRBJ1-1	AISESGGYSMNTEAF
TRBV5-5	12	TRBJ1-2	ASSLAGGSYGYT
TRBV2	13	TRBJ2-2	ASRSGTQNTGELF
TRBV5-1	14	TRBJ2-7	ASSWFSGTETYEQY
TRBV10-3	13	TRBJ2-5	AISDSGGSQETQY
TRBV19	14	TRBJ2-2	ASSIRSGVNTGELF
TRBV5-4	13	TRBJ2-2	ASSLGSANTGELF
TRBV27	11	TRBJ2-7	ASSLHTGGEQY
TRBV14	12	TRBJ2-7	ASGGLGRAYEQY
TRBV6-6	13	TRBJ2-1	ASSYSGDTYNEQF